This TCR beta chain was obtained from a study of regulatory T cells in long-lasting Graves disease. Whole-study results and caveats: Newly diagnosed Graves' patients had higher TCR diversity than persistent ones.

Building the TCR beta libraries relied on iRepertoire HTBI primers, and CDR3 regions underwent Arm-PCR. TCRdb redid the calling of the multiplex PCR reads with MiXCR, one entry per CDR3 protein. Of over 400,000 distinct CDR3 sequences detected, about 15% appear once; the ten largest clones hold approximately 15%. In its sample, this clonotype was seen a few times. Its antigen is not identified. The time point: newly diagnosed GD, antithyroid drugs for less than 3 months. After RNA was extracted from PBMCs, the TCR library was made from it. Germline V gene data show CDR1 as SGHRS and CDR2 as YFSETQ. CDR3 length equals 15 residues. Trimming left V 4 bases short and J 5 bases short, with 18 bases between. These records were also assigned to another study, of T cells in Graves' hyperthyroidism and ophthalmopathy.

The starting material was peripheral blood mononuclear cells (PBMCs), obtained at new diagnosis, from a patient treated with antithyroid drugs. This TCR was recovered from a woman aged 45-65 years with Graves disease. The J gene is TRBJ1-1, the V gene TRBV5-1; TRBD1 is a possible D gene (6 bases). The CDR3 sequence: CASSRGQPGMTEAFF. The CDR3 nucleotides are TGCGCCAGCAGCAGAGGACAGCCAGGGATGACTGAAGCTTTCTTT.